This TCR beta chain was recovered during a study of T cells in Graves' hyperthyroidism and ophthalmopathy. CDR1 and CDR2 (germline): MNHNS, SASEGT. This CDR3 comprises 12 residues. The junction had 5 bases not matched to a gene; V was cut back by 6 bases and J by 11 bases. Amplified TCR beta CDR3 regions came from RNA transcripts. TCR CDR3 regions were first amplified by RT-PCR with HTBI primers. TCRdb re-derived calls from the multiplex PCR reads in MiXCR, one entry per CDR3 protein. The sample shows approximately 640,000 distinct CDR3 sequences, roughly 45% of them seen only once. The gene calls are TRBV6-1 and TRBJ1-1; the match to TRBD1 covers 11 bases. The receptor was isolated from an adult man with Graves' disease, either hyperthyroidism or ophthalmopathy (not recorded which). The sequencing sample was made of peripheral blood or thyroid tissue (not recorded which). The DNA of the CDR3 is TGTGCCAGCAGCTTCCGGGACAGGGGGGCTTTCTTT. It encodes CASSFRDRGAFF.